The clone carrying this T cell receptor beta chain came up a few times. The antigen remains undetermined. This record comes from a study of T-cell memory formation after mild COVID-19. Study findings and constraints: The CD4+ clones that contracted clustered mainly within CM and EM, and the CD8+ clones concentrated in EMRA.

TCRdb processed the 5' RACE reads anew with MiXCR; each CDR3 protein has one entry. Of about 430,000 distinct CDR3 sequences listed, approximately 24% are singletons. CDR3 size: 15 residues. J lost 4 bases, V lost 6 bases, and 9 bases had no gene match. CDR1 is MNHEY, CDR2 SVGAGI, per germline. The chain is built from TRBV6-5 and TRBJ2-1; the match to TRBD2 covers 7 bases. Sequenced material: PBMCs or a T cell subset sorted from them (not recorded which). The clonotype originates from an adult woman who had mild COVID-19 (a few samples of this study predate the infection). Cell type and time point are not known. The CDR3 loop reads CASSRTRKGYNEQFF. The CDR3 DNA follows: TGTGCCAGCAGCCGGACTAGGAAGGGGTACAATGAGCAGTTCTTC.